The 17 T cell receptor beta chains listed next were all sequenced from one sample in a study of blood T cell repertoires in COVID-19. TCRdb's copy holds only in-frame clones and misses some; the assay was immunoSEQ multiplex PCR. Here the sample spans roughly 210,000 clones, around four fifths being singletons. Material: peripheral blood. Every receptor here comes from a woman aged 80 or over with COVID-19, enrolled during active disease.

This chain uses TRBV6-5 with TRBJ2-7, with D maybe TRBD2 (5 bases). The CDR3 has 13 amino acids. With 6 bases removed from V and 5 bases from J, the gap between germline ends came to 14 bases. From germline, CDR1 is MNHEY and CDR2 SVGAGI. CDR3: CASRQRPGNEQYF. The CDR3 region has the DNA TGTGCCAGCAGACAGCGGCCTGGCAACGAGCAGTACTTC.

This clone was seen a handful of times. This chain uses TRBV19 with TRBJ2-2, with 10 nucleotides matching TRBD2. Germline CDR1 reads LNHDA; CDR2 reads SQIVND (reference sequence). The CDR3 is made up of 15 amino acids. V lost 7 bases, J lost 5 bases, and 7 bases stayed unmatched. CDR3 nucleotides: TGTGCCAGTACCAGTAGCGGGGGGAGAACCGGGGAGCTGTTTTTT. It yields the protein CASTSSGGRTGELFF.

The chain combines TRBV6-5 with TRBJ1-4; 9 bases map to TRBD1. V shed 2 bases, J shed 4 bases, and the junction held 2 bases outside the gene matches. The CDR3 has 15 residues. Germline loops: CDR1 MNHEY, CDR2 SVGAGI. CDR3 sequence reads: CASSYTGGGNEKLFF. The CDR3 DNA follows: TGTGCCAGCAGTTACACAGGGGGCGGTAATGAAAAACTGTTTTTT.

The chain links TRBV5-4 to TRBJ2-3; 12 bases line up with TRBD2. The CDR3 runs 14 residues. V trimming: 7 bases; J trimming: 5 bases; junction bases outside the gene matches: 5. CDR1 and CDR2 from the germline V gene are SGHNT and YYREEE (reference sequence). The CDR3 spells CASSSGGAIDTQYF. The CDR3 bases are TGTGCCAGCTCTAGCGGGGGGGCCATAGATACGCAGTATTTT.

This clone has just a few counts. J is TRBJ1-1 and V is TRBV4-2, with a tentative D call TRBD1 (6 bases). CDR1 and CDR2 from the germline V gene are LGHNA and YNFKEQ. Trimming stripped 1 base from V and 0 bases from J, with 12 bases between. The CDR3 has 16 amino acids. The CDR3 DNA is TGTGCCAGCAGCCAAGCGCCGGGACAATTGAACACTGAAGCTTTCTTT. This translates into CASSQAPGQLNTEAFF.

V usage is TRBV19 and J usage is TRBJ1-2; D gene ambiguous. The germline V and J ends were trimmed by 2 bases and 1 base, with 8 bases remaining between them. This CDR3 comprises 14 residues. Germline V gene lookup returns CDR1 LNHDA and CDR2 SQIVND (reference sequence). DNA of the CDR3: TGTGCCAGTAGTATATCCCGGGATAACTATGGCTACACCTTC. It specifies CASSISRDNYGYTF.

This chain uses TRBV19 with TRBJ2-1; 7 bases are shared with TRBD2. Germline CDR1 is LNHDA and CDR2 is SQIVND (reference sequence). The CDR3 runs to 14 residues. The V gene end was trimmed by 5 bases and the J gene end by 2 bases; junction bases not matched to a gene: 3. The CDR3 nucleotides are TGTGCCAGTAGTCTGGGGGGGGCCTACAATGAGCAGTTCTTC. This gives the protein CASSLGGAYNEQFF.

The V gene is TRBV6-5, the J gene TRBJ1-1; D is uncertain. This CDR3 comprises 14 residues. The V end lost 6 bases, the J end lost 5 bases, and 16 bases lay between the germline ends. Looked up from germline, CDR1 is MNHEY and CDR2 is SVGAGI. DNA for the CDR3: TGTGCCAGCAGCTTCGACGGTTTCGGGACTGAAGCTTTCTTT. This codes for CASSFDGFGTEAFF.

The chain couples TRBV2 to TRBJ1-5; 8 bases fit TRBD1. The length of the CDR3 is 15 residues. The germline V gene encodes CDR1 SNHLY and CDR2 FYNNEI. The J segment lost 7 bases and the V segment lost 3 bases, leaving 8 bases of the junction unmatched. The CDR3 reads CASSEAGGEGQPQHF. CDR3 coding DNA: TGTGCCAGCAGTGAGGCAGGGGGCGAGGGGCAGCCCCAGCATTTT.

The rearrangement uses TRBV24-1 and TRBJ2-3, with 7 bases matching TRBD2. V was pared by 0 bases and J by 6 bases, with 17 bases of the junction left unmatched. CDR1 KGHDR and CDR2 SFDVKD come from the germline V gene. The CDR3 spans 19 residues. The CDR3 spells CATSDLQVPGAGFQDTQYF. CDR3 bases: TGTGCCACCAGTGATTTGCAGGTTCCGGGAGCGGGGTTTCAGGATACGCAGTATTTT.

J is TRBJ1-2 and V is TRBV7-2, with a weak D call TRBD1 (6 bases). CDR1 and CDR2 (germline): SGHTA, FQGNSA. Trimming pared 5 bases from V and 8 bases from J, leaving 18 bases between. The CDR3 is made up of 14 amino acids. The CDR3 loop reads CASSVGAGERGYTF. CDR3 DNA: TGTGCCAGCAGCGTCGGGGCAGGGGAGAGGGGCTACACCTTC.

This chain uses TRBV7-8 with TRBJ1-2, with D unclear. Germline V gives CDR1 SGHVS, CDR2 FQNEAQ. This CDR3 is 11 amino acids long. Trimming removed 2 bases at V and 7 bases at J, with 5 bases between. DNA for the CDR3: TGTGCCAGCAGCTTACAAGCTGGCTACACCTTC. Amino acid sequence: CASSLQAGYTF.

For this clone: Other DNA sequences within the sample encode an identical CDR3. The chain couples TRBV29-1 to TRBJ1-2, with D perhaps TRBD1 (6 bases). The germline V gene encodes CDR1 SQVTM and CDR2 ANQGSEA. The V and J ends lost 2 bases and 7 bases respectively, with 11 bases between them. This CDR3 is 12 amino acids long. The CDR3 region has the DNA TGCAGCGTTGAACAGGGGCGAGGTGGCTACACCTTC. Its protein product is CSVEQGRGGYTF.

The chain employs TRBV5-8 and TRBJ2-7; TRBD1 aligns across 10 bases. The CDR3 is 15 amino acids. J gave up 3 bases and V 4 bases, and 7 bases lay outside the gene matches. Germline CDR1 SGHTS, CDR2 YDEGEE. The CDR3 loop is CASSGGQGGFYEQYF. The CDR3, as DNA: TGTGCCAGCAGCGGCGGACAGGGGGGATTCTACGAGCAGTACTTC.

CDR3 nucleotide sequence: TGTGCCAGCAGCTTTAGGCCAGCCGGGGTCCCAGATACGCAGTATTTT. It specifies CASSFRPAGVPDTQYF. The rearrangement uses TRBV7-2 and TRBJ2-3, with D possibly being TRBD2 (5 bases). The CDR3 is 16 amino acids. Trimming stripped 3 bases from V and 4 bases from J, with 17 bases between. Germline V gene sequence: CDR1 SGHTA, CDR2 FQGNSA.

The chain links TRBV29-1 to TRBJ2-7; 8 nucleotides align to TRBD1. CDR3 length: 14 residues. Trimming removed 7 bases from V and 3 bases from J; junction bases left unmatched: 11. Germline V lookup: CDR1 SQVTM, CDR2 ANQGSEA. Here the CDR3 reads CSEPADRAYYEQYF. The CDR3 bases are TGCAGCGAGCCCGCGGACAGGGCTTACTACGAGCAGTACTTC.

The rearrangement joins TRBV3-1 (or the pseudogene TRBV3-2) to TRBJ1-3, with 7 bases aligning to TRBD1. CDR3 size: 15 residues. The germline V gene encodes CDR1 LGHDT and CDR2 YNNKEL (reference sequence). J gave up 4 bases and V 4 bases, and 7 bases lay outside the gene matches. CDR3 nucleotide sequence: TGTGCCAGCAGCCCCCAGGGACAGACCGGAAACACCATATATTTT. It specifies CASSPQGQTGNTIYF.